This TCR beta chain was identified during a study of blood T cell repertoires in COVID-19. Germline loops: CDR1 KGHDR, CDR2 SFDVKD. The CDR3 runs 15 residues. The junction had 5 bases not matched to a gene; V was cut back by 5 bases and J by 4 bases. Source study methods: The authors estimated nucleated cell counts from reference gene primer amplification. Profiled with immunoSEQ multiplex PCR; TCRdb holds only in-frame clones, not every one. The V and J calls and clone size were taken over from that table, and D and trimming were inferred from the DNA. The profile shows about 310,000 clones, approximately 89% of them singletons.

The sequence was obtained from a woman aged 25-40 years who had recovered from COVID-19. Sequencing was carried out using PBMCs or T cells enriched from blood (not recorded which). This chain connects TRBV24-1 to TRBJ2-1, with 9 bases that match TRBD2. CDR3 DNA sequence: TGTGCCACCAGTGTAACTAGCGGGCCTTACAATGAGCAGTTCTTC. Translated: CATSVTSGPYNEQFF.